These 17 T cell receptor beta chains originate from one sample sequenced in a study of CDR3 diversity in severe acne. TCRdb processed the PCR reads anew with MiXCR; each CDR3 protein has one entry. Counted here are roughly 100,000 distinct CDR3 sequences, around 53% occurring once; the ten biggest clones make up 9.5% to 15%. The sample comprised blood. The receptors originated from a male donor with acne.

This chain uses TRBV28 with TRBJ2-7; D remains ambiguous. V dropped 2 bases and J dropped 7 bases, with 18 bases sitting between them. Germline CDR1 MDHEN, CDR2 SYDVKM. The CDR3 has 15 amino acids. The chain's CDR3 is CASSLPQRLRAEQYF. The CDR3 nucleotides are TGTGCCAGCAGTTTACCCCAACGACTCCGAGCGGAGCAGTACTTC.

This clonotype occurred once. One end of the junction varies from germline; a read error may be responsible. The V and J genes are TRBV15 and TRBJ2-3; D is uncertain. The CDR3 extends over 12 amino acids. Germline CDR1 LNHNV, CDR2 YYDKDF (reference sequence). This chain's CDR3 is CATSGDQDAQYF. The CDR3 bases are TGTGCCACCAGCGGAGATCAGGATGCGCAGTATTTT.

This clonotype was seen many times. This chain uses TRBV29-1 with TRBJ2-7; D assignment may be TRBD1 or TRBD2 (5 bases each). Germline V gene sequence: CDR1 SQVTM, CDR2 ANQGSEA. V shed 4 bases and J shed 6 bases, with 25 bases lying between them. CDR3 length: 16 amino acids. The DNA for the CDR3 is TGCAGCGTTGTTTATTTAGGTGAGGGACCACCGGGCGAGCAGTACTTC. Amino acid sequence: CSVVYLGEGPPGEQYF.

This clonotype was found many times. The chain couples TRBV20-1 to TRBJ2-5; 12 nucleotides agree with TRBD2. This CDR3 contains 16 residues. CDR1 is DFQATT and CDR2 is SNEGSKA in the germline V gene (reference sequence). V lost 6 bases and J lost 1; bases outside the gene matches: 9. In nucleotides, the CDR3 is TGCAGTGCGGTCACGCAGACTAGCGGGAGCCAAGAGACCCAGTACTTC. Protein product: CSAVTQTSGSQETQYF.

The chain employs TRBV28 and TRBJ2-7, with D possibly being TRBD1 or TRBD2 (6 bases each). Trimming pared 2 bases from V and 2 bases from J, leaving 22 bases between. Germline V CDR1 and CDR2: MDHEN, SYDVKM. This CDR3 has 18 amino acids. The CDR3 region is CASSLHPGGWTETYEQYF. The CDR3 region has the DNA TGTGCCAGCAGTTTACACCCTGGGGGGTGGACAGAAACCTACGAGCAGTACTTC.

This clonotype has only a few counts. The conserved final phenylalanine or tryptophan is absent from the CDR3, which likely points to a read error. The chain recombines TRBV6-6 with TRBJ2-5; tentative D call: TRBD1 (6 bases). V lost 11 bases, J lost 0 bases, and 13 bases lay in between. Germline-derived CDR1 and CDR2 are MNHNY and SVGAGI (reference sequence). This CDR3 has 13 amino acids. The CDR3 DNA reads TGTGCCGCACGGACAGCCCACCAAGAGACCCAGTACCTC. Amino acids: CAARTAHQETQYL.

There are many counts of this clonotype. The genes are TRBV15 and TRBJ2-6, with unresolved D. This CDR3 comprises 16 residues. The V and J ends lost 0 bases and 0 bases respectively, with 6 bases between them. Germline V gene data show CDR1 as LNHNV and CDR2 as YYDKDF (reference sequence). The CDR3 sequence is CATSRDQASGANVLTF. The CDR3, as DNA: TGTGCCACCAGCAGAGACCAGGCCTCTGGGGCCAACGTCCTGACTTTC. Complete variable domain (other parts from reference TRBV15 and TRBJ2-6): DAMVIQNPRYQVTQFGKPVTLSCSQTLNHNVMYWYQQKSSQAPKLLFHYYDKDFNNEADTPDNFQSRRPNTSFCFLDIRSPGLGDTAMYLCATSRDQASGANVLTFGAGSRLTVL.

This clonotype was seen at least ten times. The CDR3 nucleotides read TGTGCCAGCAGCCCCCGGCCGGGGCTACCTAGCTCCTACAATGAGCAGTTCTTC. Its protein is CASSPRPGLPSSYNEQFF. J is TRBJ2-1 and V is TRBV11-2; D might be TRBD1 or TRBD2, each matching 5 bases. The CDR3 totals 18 residues. CDR1 and CDR2 from the germline V gene are SGHAT and FQNNGV. V lost 5 bases, J lost 0 bases, and 20 bases lay in between.

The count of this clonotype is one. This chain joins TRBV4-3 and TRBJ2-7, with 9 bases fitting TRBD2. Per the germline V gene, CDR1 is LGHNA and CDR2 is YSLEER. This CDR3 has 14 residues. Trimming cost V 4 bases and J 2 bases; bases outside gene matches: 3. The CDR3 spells CASSLWTSAYEQYF. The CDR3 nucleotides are TGCGCCAGCAGCCTCTGGACTAGCGCCTACGAGCAGTACTTC.

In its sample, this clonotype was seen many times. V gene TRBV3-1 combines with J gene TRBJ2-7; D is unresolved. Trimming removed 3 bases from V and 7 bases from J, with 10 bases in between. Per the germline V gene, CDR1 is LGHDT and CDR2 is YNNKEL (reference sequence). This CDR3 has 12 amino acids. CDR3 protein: CASSQRRSEQYF. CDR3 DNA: TGTGCCAGCAGCCAGCGACGTAGTGAGCAGTACTTC.

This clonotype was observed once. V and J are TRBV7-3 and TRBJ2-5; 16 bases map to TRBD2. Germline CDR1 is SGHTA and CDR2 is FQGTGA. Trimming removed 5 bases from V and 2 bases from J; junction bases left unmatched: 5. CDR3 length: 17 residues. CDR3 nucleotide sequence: TGTGCCAGCAGCGAACCGGGACTAGCGGGAGGGCAAGAGACCCAGTACTTC. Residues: CASSEPGLAGGQETQYF.

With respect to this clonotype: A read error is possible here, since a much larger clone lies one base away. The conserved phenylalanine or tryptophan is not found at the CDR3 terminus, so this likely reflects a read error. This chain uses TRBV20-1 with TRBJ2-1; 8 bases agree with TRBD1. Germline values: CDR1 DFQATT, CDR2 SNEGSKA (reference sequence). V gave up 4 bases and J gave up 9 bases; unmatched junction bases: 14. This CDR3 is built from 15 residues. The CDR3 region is CSAMSWGQGAIEQFS. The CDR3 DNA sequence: TGCAGTGCTATGTCGTGGGGGCAGGGGGCGATTGAGCAGTTCTCC.

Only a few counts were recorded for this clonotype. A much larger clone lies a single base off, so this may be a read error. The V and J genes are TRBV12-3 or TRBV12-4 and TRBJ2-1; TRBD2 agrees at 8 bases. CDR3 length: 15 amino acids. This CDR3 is CASGGSGRGLNGQFF. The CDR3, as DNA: TGTGCCAGCGGGGGGAGCGGGAGAGGTCTCAATGGGCAGTTCTTC.

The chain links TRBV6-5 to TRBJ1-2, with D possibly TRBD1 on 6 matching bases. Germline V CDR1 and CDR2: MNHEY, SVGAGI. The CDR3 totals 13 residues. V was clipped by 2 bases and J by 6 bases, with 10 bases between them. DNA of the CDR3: TGTGCCAGCAGTTACCCACAGGGCGATGGCTACACCTTC. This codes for CASSYPQGDGYTF.

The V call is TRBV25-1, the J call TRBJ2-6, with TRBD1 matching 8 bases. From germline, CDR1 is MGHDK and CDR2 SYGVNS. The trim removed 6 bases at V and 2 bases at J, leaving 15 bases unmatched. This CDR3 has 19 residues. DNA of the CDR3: TGTGCCAGCAGCTTAGTCCGGGACAGGCGAGTACCTGGGGCCAACGTCCTGACTTTC. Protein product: CASSLVRDRRVPGANVLTF. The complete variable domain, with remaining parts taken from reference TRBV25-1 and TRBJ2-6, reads EADIYQTPRYLVIGTGKKITLECSQTMGHDKMYWYQQDPGMELHLIHYSYGVNSTEKGDLSSESTVSRIRTEHFPLTLESARPSHTSQYLCASSLVRDRRVPGANVLTFGAGSRLTVL.

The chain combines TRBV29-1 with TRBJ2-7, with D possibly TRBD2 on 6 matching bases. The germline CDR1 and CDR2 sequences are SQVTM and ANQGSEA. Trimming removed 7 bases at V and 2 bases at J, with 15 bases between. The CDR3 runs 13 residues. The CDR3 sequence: CSASPGDAYEQYF. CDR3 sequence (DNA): TGCAGCGCTTCACCGGGGGACGCCTACGAGCAGTACTTC.

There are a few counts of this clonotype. The CDR3 reads CASSLTGDQIGYTF. CDR3 nucleotide sequence: TGTGCCAGCAGCTTAACAGGGGACCAAATCGGCTACACCTTC. This chain connects TRBV7-3 to TRBJ1-2, with a tentative D call TRBD1 (5 bases). V gave up 0 bases and J gave up 8 bases, with 13 bases separating them. The germline V gene encodes CDR1 SGHTA and CDR2 FQGTGA. The CDR3 extends over 14 amino acids.